This paragraph reports one T cell receptor (beta chain). Its antigen is unknown. The data originate from a study of T cells in localized non-small cell lung cancer. Notes on the study in general: Longer overall survival accompanied higher blood T cell density. Adjacent lung held a median roughly 60 of the top 100 tumor clones. There was higher T cell clonality in uninvolved adjacent lung than in tumor, and it was highest there.

The protocol was immunoSEQ multiplex PCR, while the TCRdb copy is restricted to in-frame clones and leaves out a portion. The repertoire has roughly 5,400 clones, 35% to 45% of them found once; the top ten carry around 8.7%. This sequence was found in a male donor older than 55 with stage I squamous cell lung carcinoma. Source: lung tumor tissue, taken before any cancer treatment.

The CDR3 here is CASREGAYNEQFF. The CDR3, as DNA: TGTGCCAGCAGGGAGGGTGCCTACAATGAGCAGTTCTTC. V is TRBV6-7 and J is TRBJ2-1; weak D call: TRBD2 (6 bases). TRBV6-7 belongs to the ORF category, with a function that is uncertain. The CDR3 covers 13 residues. V lost 6 bases, J lost 2 bases, and 8 bases lay in between.